This T cell receptor (beta chain) emerged from a study of vaccination effects on CD4 cells after COVID-19. Study-level background: A median of 72 days separated the second dose and sampling.

Points from the study as a whole: By a late point after vaccination, infection- and vaccine-induced clones had shrunk markedly through clonal contraction. Convalescent patients were scarce, and early post-infection timepoints were absent.

Subsequent to a culture period of under twelve days, CD4+ T cells were isolated. Each participant was administered two doses of either the BNT162b2 or the mRNA-1273 vaccine. A half-volume exchange with IL-2 medium occurred on days 3 and 7. Assay used: immunoSEQ multiplex PCR; TCRdb lists only in-frame clones, some missing. Of 40,000 or so clones listed, 60% to 75% are singletons. As concerns this clone: Its antigen is unknown.

V trimming: 4 bases; J trimming: 7 bases; junction bases outside the gene matches: 6. Germline lookup yields CDR1 MGHRA and CDR2 YSYEKL. This CDR3 has 15 residues. This clonotype was sampled from a human donor who received a COVID-19 vaccine. The rearrangement uses TRBV4-1 and TRBJ1-6; 8 nucleotides match TRBD1. The material was CD4+ T cells from PBMCs cultured without peptide, obtained after COVID-19 vaccination. The CDR3 DNA follows: TGCGCCAGCAGCCTGGTCCGGGACAGGAATTCACCCCTCCACTTT. It codes for CASSLVRDRNSPLHF.